The clone carrying this T cell receptor beta chain was detected a few times. Its antigen is currently unknown. Constant-segment primers served in 5'RACE that generated TCR alpha and TCR beta cDNA libraries bearing sample barcodes and UMIs. A single record per CDR3 protein comes from TCRdb applying MiXCR to the 5' RACE reads. The table shows about 49,000 distinct CDR3 sequences, with approximately 6.6% occurring only once. Unmatched junction bases numbered 5, after V lost 7 bases and J lost 6 bases. Germline CDR1 SQVTM, CDR2 ANQGSEA. The CDR3 covers 11 residues. These data come from a study of T-cell memory formation after mild COVID-19. The overall study: Clusters of TCRs were largely donor specific.

Study results and limitations: Contracting clones, day 15 to 85, had balanced CD4/CD8, and later expanders favored CD4+. Some clones that responded turned up in pre-infection memory, which suggests that cross-reactive memory joined in.

The TCR sequence derives from a man in his late teens or twenties who had mild COVID-19 (a few samples of this study predate the infection). Cell type and time point are not known. The chain is built from TRBV29-1 and TRBJ1-2; TRBD1 aligns across 7 bases. What was sequenced was PBMCs or a T cell subset sorted from them (not recorded which). As DNA, the CDR3 is TGCAGCGCCTACAGGGGCGATGGCTACACCTTC. This gives the protein CSAYRGDGYTF. Looking up the rest from reference TRBV29-1 and TRBJ1-2 gives the full variable domain: SAVISQKPSRDICQRGTSLTIQCQVDSQVTMMFWYRQQPGQSLTLIATANQGSEATYESGFVIDKFPISRPNLTFSTLTVSNMSPEDSSIYLCSAYRGDGYTFGSGTRLTVV.